Reported below is one T cell receptor beta chain. This clone's antigen is unknown. No per-base quality is available; no much larger clone lies one base away. Germline trimming: 3 bases from V, 7 bases from J; junction bases outside gene matches: 8. Inclusive of the bounding cysteine and phenylalanine, the CDR3 is 16 residues long. CDR3 DNA only is kept here, 48 bases in frame from base 1. Per the germline V gene, SGHVS is the CDR1 and FNYEAQ is the CDR2. Library generation was performed with the immunoSEQ multiplex PCR assay. For the multiplex PCR, a mixture combining 60 forward primers for TCR Vbeta segments and 13 reverse primers for TCR Jbeta segments was used. The CDR3 region of rearranged TCR beta genes was amplified from genomic DNA with a multiplex PCR assay. The Illumina HiSeq System was used to sequence the amplified TCR beta libraries as 87-base-pair reads. On the study's bioinformatics: A later analysis tallied 70 million to 100 million unique TCR beta chains across the roughly 610 repertoires, and some 10 million of those chains were shared by two or more donors. A nearest-neighbor algorithm error-corrected the raw reads and collapsed the reads into unique sequences, merging closely related sequences to remove PCR and sequencing errors. Alignment of CDR3 sequences to IMGT reference sequences was used to assign V, D and J gene segments. For a sequence to be retained, a match of at least six nucleotides was required to both a V gene segment and a J gene segment. Rearrangements were called productive when the CDR3 lacked stop codons and stayed in frame with V and J; all others were non-productive. Following IMGT convention, CDR3 was defined as the stretch from the second conserved V-encoded cysteine to the conserved J-encoded phenylalanine. The earlier analysis of about 500 of the donors excluded sequences that lacked an unambiguous match to a single V gene segment. An earlier analysis of 450 to 650 of the donors called V segments functional above 56.7% productive rearrangements and segregating when the between-donor standard deviation exceeded 5%. To diagnose cytomegalovirus status from the catalog of TCR beta chain sequences, a statistical classification framework was built. V and J gene assignment, in a later analysis, came from comparing TCR nucleotide sequences with IMGT/GENE-DB human TR gene sequences. Using the TCRdist pipeline, a later analysis assigned CDR3 sequences along with most-parsimonious VDJ recombination scenarios. In a later analysis, each TCR beta chain was defined by its CDR3 amino acid sequence together with its V-gene family, and reads lacking a unique V-gene family were excluded. As a way to deal with suspected cross-contamination and a sequencing artifact, a later analysis dropped 500 to 700 nucleotide sequences that were highly shared and had low generation probability. In a later analysis, a clonal expansion index for each public chain was calculated from normalized within-repertoire ranks of inferred template counts. Generation probabilities in a later analysis came from a VDJ recombination model fitted to out-of-frame rearrangements, and those results were checked against IGoR. Hypergeometric tests were used in a later analysis to score TCR-TCR, TCR-HLA and TCR-CMV co-occurrence, with a repertoire-size bias correction applied to the TCR pairs. False discovery rates were estimated in a later analysis by permuting HLA or CMV assignments 20 times. In a later analysis, co-occurring TCRs were grouped with DBSCAN, and TCRdist sequence similarity was added when clustering was performed within HLA-allele-positive subsets. Repertoires with fewer than 30,000 or more than 120,000 public chains, plus five repertoires with anomalous nucleotide sharing, were excluded from co-occurrence clustering. TCRdb limited this immuneACCESS table to in-frame rearrangements with V and J called. A share of clones is missing; checked studies link under half to unresolved V genes, and the rest is unexplained. The V and J calls and clone size were taken over from that table, and D and trimming were inferred from the DNA. Across this sample there are 120,000 or so clones, with roughly 78% seen only once. Of the sample, under 3% falls within the top ten clones.

The sample originates from a study of cytomegalovirus exposure and HLA in healthy donors (dated by TCRdb to 2016 to 2017). At the level of the whole study: An earlier analysis of some 550 of the donors reported about 250 Gb of sequence data and approximately 110 million unique TCR beta sequences from about 200 million T cells. An early release that covered roughly 600 HLA-typed donors contained about 300 gigabases of sequencing data and 65 million to 100 million unique TCR sequences. Of the roughly 400 genotyped donors, 80% to 90% were placed in the genetic ancestry cluster associated with self-reported Caucasian donors. The study was designed to test whether signatures of past pathogen exposure could be identified by cataloging public T cell receptors. The T cell repertoires of around 670 subjects were profiled by immunosequencing and related to cytomegalovirus serostatus. In addition to the first cohort of approximately 670 subjects, a separate validation cohort of about 120 different subjects was used. To predict cytomegalovirus infection status, the study combined high-throughput TCR immunosequencing, statistical association of individual TCRs with disease status, and machine learning. A later analysis re-examined previously published TCR beta repertoires from more than 600 donors and added high-resolution HLA genotyping to investigate patterns of TCR occurrence. Rather than drawing on any new phenotypic data, the later analysis identified candidate immune exposures from TCR beta sequences and the way those sequences occurred across donors. An earlier analysis of approximately 500 of the donors applied high-throughput TCR beta sequencing to assess whether each TCR beta V gene segment acted as functional or pseudogenic. Donor age, sex, ethnicity and CMV serostatus were collected together with the repertoire data. A later genetic analysis used genome-wide SNP genotypes for about three fifths of the 666 donors, treating that subset as a discovery cohort. All discovery cohort repertoires had been generated using a single sequencing platform. Both class I and class II loci were covered by HLA typing, at four-digit resolution. The number of donors typed differed by locus, with about 629-630 for A, B, C, DRB1 and DQB1, roughly 520 for DQA1, 606 for DPA1, and 472 for DPB1. Because of strong linkage in the cohort, roughly five DR-DQ haplotypes were treated as single units for association and clustering. Among 300 to 450 genotyped donors of the cohort, an average of around 240,000 unique TCR beta nucleotide sequences were sequenced per donor, roughly 18% of them non-productive. The paper as a whole reports these results and caveats: A cluster of highly shared sequence variants was judged likely to represent a technical artifact of the sequencing pipeline. The authors suggested that the approach could potentially be extended to other disease states and immunological phenotypes. Because counts were too low, about 17 rarely observed V segments, including chromosome 9 orphons, were excluded from the earlier analysis of about 500 of the donors. In the study, some 180 TCR beta chains were listed as associated with cytomegalovirus. Sequencing depth was assumed to be roughly uniform across donors in the presence/absence analyses, though that assumption may not hold. According to a later genetic analysis, donors in an Asian-associated ancestry cluster had fewer N-insertions in productive TCRs than the approximately 630-donor mean. CMV serostatus was the only immune exposure information available for the cohort. The cohort was sequenced for TCR beta chains only, and without alpha or paired-chain data the features that could be detected were limited. In a later analysis, TCR association rates were found to vary across HLA loci, with the most associated TCRs seen for DRB1 alleles and the fewest for HLA-C alleles. In a later analysis, several top co-occurrence clusters were reported to appear linked to parvovirus B19, influenza, CMV and Epstein-Barr virus. Strong co-occurrence of HLA alleles, especially DR and DQ, made assigning TCR associations to individual alleles difficult. An earlier analysis of approximately 570 of the donors showed that most TCR beta V segments appeared in productive rearrangements either about 87% or about 30% of the time, which broadly matched IMGT annotations. A further reported finding was that TCR beta sequences accurately predicted the HLA-A and HLA-B alleles for most subjects in the first cohort. At a false discovery rate of 0.05, a later analysis linked 16,951 TCR beta sequences to specific HLA alleles. Some IMGT-functional V segments, including TRBV6-2 and TRBV6-3, could not be distinguished by the 87-base-pair reads and were therefore excluded. Most TCR sequences were seen in very few donors, while some public TCRs were found in many individuals. A later analysis found that HLA-associated TCR beta chains were more clonally expanded and had lower generation probabilities than equally common non-associated chains. V-gene and J-gene trimming of TCR beta chains was associated with a missense DCLRE1C variant in a later genetic analysis, and the association was replicated in an independent cohort. A few of the identified cytomegalovirus-associated TCR beta chains were confirmed in vitro to be specific for cytomegalovirus antigens. Linkage disequilibrium might explain the correlated functional status among segregating V segments, but an unknown experimental factor could not be ruled out. According to a later analysis, most CMV-associated TCR beta chains appeared to be HLA-restricted, and the HLA associations seemed to be driven largely by CMV exposure. In both the original and validation cohorts, the classifier was reported to diagnose cytomegalovirus status with high specificity and sensitivity. Because some donors lacked HLA typing at each locus, the association tests relied only on the typed subset.

The cohort consisted of some 670 healthy bone marrow donors. Cohort members were all nominally healthy when sampled, although unrecorded immune exposures were likely present. The donor was CMV seronegative and was included in the group of a few hundred seronegative cohort members. Every donor gave a peripheral blood sample, and the peripheral blood mononuclear cells from that sample were used for TCR beta sequencing. The Qiagen DNeasy Blood Extraction Kit was used to extract genomic DNA from the blood cell samples. The sequence derives from a man aged 30 to 39 in good health and CMV-seronegative. In this chain, TRBV7-6 is recombined with TRBJ2-1; 11 middle bases align to TRBD2. The sequenced material came from PBMCs. The CDR3 protein is CASSFSVAGGPNEQFF. Read as DNA, the sequence is TGTGCCAGCAGCTTCAGTGTAGCGGGAGGGCCAAATGAGCAGTTCTTC.